This T cell receptor beta chain was identified in a study of blood T cell repertoires in COVID-19. Profiled with immunoSEQ multiplex PCR; TCRdb holds only in-frame clones, not every one. The sample carries roughly 330,000 clones, approximately 85% recorded once. Sequences were obtained from peripheral blood. The clonotype was recovered from a woman between 50 and 59 years old with acute or convalescent COVID-19.

CDR3 in amino acids: CASSRDWGINSPLHF. The CDR3 DNA reads as TGTGCCAGCAGCCGCGATTGGGGCATTAATTCACCCCTCCACTTT. The genes are TRBV28 and TRBJ1-6; the D gene is possibly TRBD1 (5 bases). Trimming left V 6 bases short and J 6 bases short, with 15 bases between. Per germline, CDR1 MDHEN and CDR2 SYDVKM. The CDR3 is 15 amino acids.